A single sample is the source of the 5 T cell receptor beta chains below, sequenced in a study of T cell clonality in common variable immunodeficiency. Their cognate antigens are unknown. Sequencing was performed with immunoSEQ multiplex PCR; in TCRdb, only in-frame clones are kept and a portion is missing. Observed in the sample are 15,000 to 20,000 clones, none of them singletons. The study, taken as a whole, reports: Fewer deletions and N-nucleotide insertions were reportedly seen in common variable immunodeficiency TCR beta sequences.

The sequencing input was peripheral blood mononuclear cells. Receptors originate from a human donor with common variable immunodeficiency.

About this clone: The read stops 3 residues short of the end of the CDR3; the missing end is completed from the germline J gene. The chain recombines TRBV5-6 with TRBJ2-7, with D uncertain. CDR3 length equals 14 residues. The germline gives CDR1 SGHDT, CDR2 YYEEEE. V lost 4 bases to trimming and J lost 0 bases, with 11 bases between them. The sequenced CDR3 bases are TGTGCCAGCAGCCCGATTTCTAGCTCCTACGAG. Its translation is CASSPISSSYE. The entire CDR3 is CASSPISSSYEQYF.

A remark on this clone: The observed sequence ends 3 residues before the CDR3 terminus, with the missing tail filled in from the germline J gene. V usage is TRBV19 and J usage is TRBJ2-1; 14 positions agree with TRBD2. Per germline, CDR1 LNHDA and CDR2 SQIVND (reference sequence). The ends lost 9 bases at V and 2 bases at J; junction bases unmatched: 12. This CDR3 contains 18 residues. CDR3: CARLKGTSGSGAYNEQFF. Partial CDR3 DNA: TGTGCCAGACTTAAAGGGACTAGCGGGAGTGGGGCCTACAATGAG.

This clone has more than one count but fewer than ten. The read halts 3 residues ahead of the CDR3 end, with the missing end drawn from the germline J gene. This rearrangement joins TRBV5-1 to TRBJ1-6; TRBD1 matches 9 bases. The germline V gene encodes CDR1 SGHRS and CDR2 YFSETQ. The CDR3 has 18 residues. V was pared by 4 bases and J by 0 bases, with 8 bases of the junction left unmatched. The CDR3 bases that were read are TGCGCCAGCAGCCGAACAGGGGGCCGAGGCTCCTATAATTCACCC. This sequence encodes CASSRTGGRGSYNSP. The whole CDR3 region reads CASSRTGGRGSYNSPLHF.

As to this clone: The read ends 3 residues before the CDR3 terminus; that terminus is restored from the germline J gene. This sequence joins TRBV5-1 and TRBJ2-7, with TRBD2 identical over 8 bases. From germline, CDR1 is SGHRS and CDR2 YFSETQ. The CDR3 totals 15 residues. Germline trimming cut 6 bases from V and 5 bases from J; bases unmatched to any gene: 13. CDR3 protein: CASTLSAGGPHEQYF. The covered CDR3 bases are TGCGCCAGCACCCTCTCCGCGGGAGGCCCCCACGAG.

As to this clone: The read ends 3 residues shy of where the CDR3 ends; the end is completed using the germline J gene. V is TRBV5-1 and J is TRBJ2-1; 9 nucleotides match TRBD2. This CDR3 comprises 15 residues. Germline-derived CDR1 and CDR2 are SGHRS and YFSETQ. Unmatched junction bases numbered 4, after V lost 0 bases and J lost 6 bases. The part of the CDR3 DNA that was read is TGCGCCAGCAGCTTGGATAGCGGGAGATTCAATGAG. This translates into CASSLDSGRFNE. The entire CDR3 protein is CASSLDSGRFNEQFF.